This T cell receptor beta chain emerged from a study of post-analysis software for immune sequencing data. The germline gives CDR1 DFQATT, CDR2 SNEGSKA (reference sequence). V was pared by 6 bases and J by 0 bases, with 7 bases of the junction left unmatched. The CDR3 totals 16 residues. Of note for this clonotype: Its antigen is still unknown.

Points from the study as a whole: Multiple sclerosis was associated with a significant reduction in normalized Chao1 diversity relative to controls. A handful of TRBV segments, including TRBV5-6, TRBV5-1 and TRBV20-1, were more frequent in patients than controls.

Unique molecular identifiers were present in the TCR beta cDNA libraries. TCRdb re-called the PCR reads through MiXCR, storing one row per CDR3 protein. The sample lists 170,000 or so distinct CDR3 sequences; approximately 31% were seen once. This receptor was identified in a girl between 5 and 17 years old with multiple sclerosis. This rearrangement joins TRBV20-1 to TRBJ2-7; 14 bases line up with TRBD2. Sequenced material: blood. As DNA, the CDR3 is TGCAGTGCCACGGGACTAGCGGGGGCCTACTCCTACGAGCAGTACTTC. As protein: CSATGLAGAYSYEQYF.